Shown below are 32 T cell receptor beta chains from a single sample sequenced in a study of blood T cell repertoires in COVID-19. Method: immunoSEQ multiplex PCR; TCRdb's copy keeps in-frame clones and lacks some. The sample includes more than 70,000 clones, 85% to 90% of them seen just once. The sequencing input was peripheral blood. The receptor source for this set is a man in his sixties with acute or convalescent COVID-19.

The chain combines TRBV11-2 with TRBJ1-3, with 7 bases identical to TRBD1. Trimming took 5 bases from V and 2 from J; bases not matched to a gene: 12. The CDR3 runs to 17 residues. Looked up from germline, CDR1 is SGHAT and CDR2 is FQNNGV. The CDR3 DNA sequence: TGTGCCAGCAGCCTGGTATTTATACAGGGGACTGGAAACACCATATATTTT. This translates into CASSLVFIQGTGNTIYF.

J is TRBJ2-5 and V is TRBV5-4; 12 nucleotides line up with TRBD2. The germline V gene encodes CDR1 SGHNT and CDR2 YYREEE (reference sequence). V lost 0 bases and J lost 5; bases outside the gene matches: 14. This CDR3 is built from 19 residues. The CDR3 bases are TGTGCCAGCAGCTTGGTGGAACTAGCGGGGGGCCCCCAAAGGGAGACCCAGTACTTC. Translation gives CASSLVELAGGPQRETQYF.

This chain joins TRBV7-3 and TRBJ2-2, with 7 bases lining up with TRBD1. Trimming at V came to 5 bases and at J to 0 bases, leaving 3 bases not matched to a gene. The germline gives CDR1 SGHTA, CDR2 FQGTGA. The CDR3 is 15 residues long. DNA of the CDR3: TGTGCCAGCAGCCCGGGGACAGCGAACACCGGGGAGCTGTTTTTT. Its translation: CASSPGTANTGELFF.

V and J are TRBV7-2 and TRBJ2-3, with D possibly matching TRBD2 (7 bases). The CDR3 is 15 residues long. V gave up 3 bases and J gave up 3 bases, with 13 bases separating them. Germline loops: CDR1 SGHTA, CDR2 FQGNSA. CDR3 sequence: CASSFGGGATDTQYF. Here the CDR3 DNA reads TGTGCCAGCAGCTTTGGGGGGGGCGCGACAGATACGCAGTATTTT. The complete variable domain, with remaining parts taken from reference TRBV7-2 and TRBJ2-3, reads GAGVSQSPSNKVTEKGKDVELRCDPISGHTALYWYRQSLGQGLEFLIYFQGNSAPDKSGLPSDRFSAERTGGSVSTLTIQRTQQEDSAVYLCASSFGGGATDTQYFGPGTRLTVL.

V and J are TRBV7-9 and TRBJ1-3, with D perhaps matching TRBD1 (6 bases). There are 14 residues in the CDR3. V was pared by 6 bases and J by 4 bases, with 13 bases between. Germline V gene sequence: CDR1 SEHNR, CDR2 FQNEAQ (reference sequence). Written as DNA, the CDR3 is TGTGCCAGCAGGGAACAGGGAATAGGAAACACCATATATTTT. Amino acids: CASREQGIGNTIYF.

V and J are TRBV10-3 and TRBJ2-7; 7 bases map to TRBD1. Germline V gene sequence: CDR1 ENHRY, CDR2 SYGVKD. V was clipped by 5 bases and J by 2 bases; unmatched bases: 9. The CDR3 covers 15 residues. CDR3 amino acids: CAISRDRPMAYEQYF. The CDR3 DNA is TGTGCCATCAGTAGGGACAGACCGATGGCCTACGAGCAGTACTTC.

Notes on this clone: An end of the junction differs from the germline gene, which may be a read error. The chain employs TRBV7-7 and TRBJ2-1; D is perhaps TRBD1 (7 bases). This CDR3 has 14 amino acids. The V gene's germline CDR1 is SSHAT and CDR2 FNYEAQ (reference sequence). CDR3 bases: TGTGCTAGCAGCATCCGACAGGGAGGAGATGAGCAGTTCTTC. As protein: CASSIRQGGDEQFF.

This clone was found a few times. The chain has TRBV12-3 or TRBV12-4 and TRBJ1-1, with D perhaps matching TRBD1 (6 bases). Trimming pared 6 bases from V and 1 base from J, leaving 9 bases between. The CDR3 extends over 13 amino acids. This CDR3 is CASRQGRNTEAFF. CDR3 DNA: TGTGCCAGCAGACAGGGCAGGAACACTGAAGCTTTCTTT.

The chain combines TRBV5-4 with TRBJ2-3, with TRBD2 identical over 8 bases. This CDR3 has 15 residues. Germline V gene data show CDR1 as SGHNT and CDR2 as YYREEE (reference sequence). V trimming: 3 bases; J trimming: 1 base; junction bases outside the gene matches: 4. CDR3 sequence (DNA): TGTGCCAGCAGCTCAGCGGGGGCTGGCACAGATACGCAGTATTTT. It codes for CASSSAGAGTDTQYF.

This chain links TRBV19 with TRBJ2-1, with D uncertain. Trimming stripped 3 bases from V and 4 bases from J, with 7 bases between. The CDR3 extends over 13 amino acids. Germline-derived CDR1 and CDR2 are LNHDA and SQIVND (reference sequence). CDR3 nucleotide sequence: TGTGCCAGTAGTATCCCCAGTTACAATGAGCAGTTCTTC. Protein product: CASSIPSYNEQFF.

The rearrangement joins TRBV18 to TRBJ2-4; D not certain. Per the germline V gene, CDR1 is KGHSH and CDR2 is LQKENI. V was pared by 5 bases and J by 3 bases, with 8 bases between. The CDR3 is 13 amino acids. The CDR3 DNA reads as TGTGCCAGCTCAGAACAGAGCAAAAACATTCAGTACTTC. Its protein is CASSEQSKNIQYF.

This clone appeared a few times. The rearrangement links TRBV29-1 to TRBJ1-2; the match to TRBD1 covers 10 bases. This CDR3 has 16 amino acids. Trimming cost V 4 bases and J 4 bases; bases outside gene matches: 12. Per the germline V gene, CDR1 is SQVTM and CDR2 is ANQGSEA. The CDR3 is CSVGGQGLAHSYGYTF. The CDR3 coding sequence is TGCAGCGTTGGGGGACAGGGGCTAGCGCATAGCTATGGCTACACCTTC.

The chain links TRBV6-8 to TRBJ2-1; 7 bases fit TRBD2. The CDR3 has 15 amino acids. The V and J ends lost 2 bases and 7 bases, in that order; junction bases with no gene match: 8. Germline CDR1 MNHGY, CDR2 SAAAGT. CDR3 sequence: CASSYGRGKRNEQFF. DNA for the CDR3: TGTGCCAGCAGTTACGGGAGGGGAAAGCGTAATGAGCAGTTCTTC.

The V gene is TRBV3-1 (or the pseudogene TRBV3-2), the J gene TRBJ2-1; 11 nucleotides agree with TRBD1. This CDR3 has 16 residues. Germline-derived CDR1 and CDR2 are LGHDT and YNNKEL (reference sequence). V trimming: 2 bases; J trimming: 2 bases; junction bases outside the gene matches: 2. This chain's CDR3 is CASSQQGQGAYNEQFF. CDR3 DNA: TGTGCCAGCAGCCAACAGGGACAGGGGGCCTACAATGAGCAGTTCTTC.

V is TRBV18 and J is TRBJ2-7; 10 bases line up with TRBD1. The CDR3 totals 15 residues. Germline CDR1 is KGHSH and CDR2 is LQKENI. Trimming at V came to 3 bases and at J to 3 bases, leaving 5 bases not matched to a gene. The CDR3 is CASSPSTGGFYEQYF. CDR3 coding DNA: TGTGCCAGCTCACCCTCGACAGGGGGCTTCTACGAGCAGTACTTC. Full variable domain (rest looked up from reference TRBV18 and TRBJ2-7): NAGVMQNPRHLVRRRGQEARLRCSPMKGHSHVYWYRQLPEEGLKFMVYLQKENIIDESGMPKERFSAEFPKEGPSILRIQQVVRGDSAAYFCASSPSTGGFYEQYFGPGTRLTVT.

This chain connects TRBV19 to TRBJ2-7, with D possibly TRBD2 on 5 matching bases. Germline V gives CDR1 LNHDA, CDR2 SQIVND (reference sequence). The CDR3 is made up of 14 amino acids. V lost 4 bases, J lost 2 bases, and 12 bases lay in between. This CDR3 reads CASSRVGSTYEQYF. The DNA of the CDR3 is TGTGCCAGTAGTAGGGTAGGGAGCACCTACGAGCAGTACTTC.

This chain joins TRBV10-2 and TRBJ1-5, with D tentatively TRBD1 (6 bases). This CDR3 has 14 residues. The V and J ends lost 6 bases and 7 bases respectively, with 16 bases between them. CDR1 WSHSY and CDR2 SAAADI come from the germline V gene. In nucleotides, the CDR3 is TGCGCCAGCAGAAGGGGTCAGGGGAACCAGCCCCAGCATTTT. It codes for CASRRGQGNQPQHF.

CDR3 sequence (DNA): TGCGCCAGCAGCTTGGGAGGGCATAACAATCAGCCCCAGCATTTT. This gives the protein CASSLGGHNNQPQHF. The chain joins TRBV5-1 to TRBJ1-5; D is uncertain. CDR1 and CDR2 from the germline V gene are SGHRS and YFSETQ. The CDR3 totals 15 residues. Trimming took off 0 bases at V and 3 bases at J, with 10 bases between the two ends.

The chain employs TRBV10-3 and TRBJ2-7; TRBD1 aligns across 11 bases. V lost 8 bases and J lost 1; bases outside the gene matches: 7. CDR1 and CDR2 from the germline V gene are ENHRY and SYGVKD. This CDR3 region has 15 residues. CDR3 coding DNA: TGTGCCATCGGCCCCGGGACAGGGGGATCCTACGAGCAGTACTTC. Translating it yields CAIGPGTGGSYEQYF.

The chain employs TRBV5-1 and TRBJ1-1; 8 bases match TRBD1. The V and J ends lost 5 bases and 3 bases, in that order; junction bases with no gene match: 21. CDR1 and CDR2 from the germline V gene are SGHRS and YFSETQ. CDR3 length: 19 amino acids. The CDR3 DNA reads TGCGCCAGCAGTTCTGGGACAGGCCTCTCCCTGGGGTCTGACACTGAAGCTTTCTTT. Its protein is CASSSGTGLSLGSDTEAFF.

The chain employs TRBV15 and TRBJ1-2, with 8 bases that match TRBD1. Trimming cost V 1 base and J 8 bases; bases outside gene matches: 9. Germline V lookup: CDR1 LNHNV, CDR2 YYDKDF (reference sequence). The CDR3 sequence is 15 residues long. CDR3 sequence (DNA): TGTGCCACCAGCAGAGGAGGACAGGGAAAATCCGGCTACACCTTC. Its translation: CATSRGGQGKSGYTF.

V and J are TRBV3-1 (or the pseudogene TRBV3-2) and TRBJ1-5; D uncertain. Trimming took off 3 bases at V and 6 bases at J, with 9 bases between the two ends. The V gene's germline CDR1 is LGHDT and CDR2 YNNKEL (reference sequence). There are 13 residues in the CDR3. The CDR3 nucleotides are TGTGCCAGCAGCCATAGTACGGGTCAGCCCCAGCATTTT. Its translation is CASSHSTGQPQHF.

V gene TRBV2 combines with J gene TRBJ1-1, with D uncertain. The V gene's germline CDR1 is SNHLY and CDR2 FYNNEI. The V end was cut by 7 bases, the J end by 5 bases, with 5 bases between. This CDR3 region has 10 residues. Written as DNA, the CDR3 is TGTGCCAGCAAGAGAACTGAAGCTTTCTTT. This translates into CASKRTEAFF. The whole variable domain, remainder taken from reference TRBV2 and TRBJ1-1, is EPEVTQTPSHQVTQMGQEVILRCVPISNHLYFYWYRQILGQKVEFLVSFYNNEISEKSEIFDDQFSVERPDGSNFTLKIRSTKLEDSAMYFCASKRTEAFFGQGTRLTVV.

The chain has TRBV18 and TRBJ2-7, with 7 bases identical to TRBD1. The CDR3 runs to 14 residues. Trimming removed 1 base from V and 6 bases from J; junction bases left unmatched: 6. Germline V gene lookup returns CDR1 KGHSH and CDR2 LQKENI. CDR3 in amino acids: CASSPRETGTEQYF. In DNA form, the CDR3 reads TGTGCCAGCTCACCACGGGAGACAGGGACCGAGCAGTACTTC.

Only one count was recorded for this clone. This chain links TRBV18 with TRBJ1-5; the D gene is possibly TRBD1 (6 bases). The CDR3 length is 14 residues. V lost 5 bases, J lost 5 bases, and 13 bases lay in between. Germline V lookup: CDR1 KGHSH, CDR2 LQKENI. CDR3 protein: CASSTGTDDQPQHF. CDR3 coding DNA: TGTGCCAGCTCAACAGGGACGGACGATCAGCCCCAGCATTTT.

The V call is TRBV24-1, the J call TRBJ2-1; 7 bases match TRBD2. The V and J ends lost 3 bases and 5 bases, in that order; junction bases with no gene match: 9. From germline, CDR1 is KGHDR and CDR2 SFDVKD. This CDR3 comprises 16 residues. The CDR3 is CATSDPSSGANNEQFF. The CDR3 DNA sequence: TGTGCCACCAGTGATCCTTCTAGCGGAGCCAACAATGAGCAGTTCTTC.

By its share, this clone is medium-sized. The chain is built from TRBV10-3 and TRBJ1-2, with 7 positions matching TRBD1. From germline, CDR1 is ENHRY and CDR2 SYGVKD. V was pared by 2 bases and J by 5 bases, with 2 bases of the junction left unmatched. The CDR3 loop spans 13 amino acids. The CDR3 reads CAISEDREYGYTF. In DNA, the CDR3 is TGTGCCATCAGTGAGGACAGGGAGTATGGCTACACCTTC.

The chain uses TRBV4-3 and TRBJ1-5, with TRBD1 as a possible D gene (5 bases). This CDR3 contains 13 residues. Looked up from germline, CDR1 is LGHNA and CDR2 is YSLEER. Trimming stripped 0 bases from V and 7 bases from J, with 7 bases between. CDR3 loop: CASSQDRGQPQHF. DNA for the CDR3: TGCGCCAGCAGCCAAGACCGGGGGCAGCCCCAGCATTTT.

The chain recombines TRBV27 with TRBJ2-7; 12 bases align to TRBD2. Germline-derived CDR1 and CDR2 are MNHEY and SMNVEV (reference sequence). There are 15 residues in the CDR3. Unmatched junction bases numbered 6, after V lost 6 bases and J lost 3 bases. The CDR3, as DNA: TGTGCCAGCAGCCGGGGACTAGCGGGCTTCTACGAGCAGTACTTC. It translates to CASSRGLAGFYEQYF.

This sequence joins TRBV29-1 and TRBJ2-7, with TRBD1 matching over 8 bases. The V gene's germline CDR1 is SQVTM and CDR2 ANQGSEA. The CDR3 sequence is 13 residues long. V trimming: 6 bases; J trimming: 3 bases; junction bases outside the gene matches: 7. This chain's CDR3 is CSVRDRPDYEQYF. The DNA for the CDR3 is TGCAGCGTCAGGGACAGGCCTGACTACGAGCAGTACTTC.

The chain joins TRBV2 to TRBJ2-7, with D perhaps matching TRBD1 (6 bases). V was trimmed by 2 bases and J by 4 bases, leaving 12 bases between them. Looked up from germline, CDR1 is SNHLY and CDR2 is FYNNEI. The CDR3 length is 14 residues. The CDR3 DNA reads TGTGCCAGCAGTGAATCGTACAGGGCTTACGAGCAGTACTTC. This codes for CASSESYRAYEQYF.

V usage is TRBV27 and J usage is TRBJ1-1, with 8 bases lining up with TRBD1. CDR1 is MNHEY, CDR2 SMNVEV, per germline (reference sequence). Germline trimming cut 5 bases from V and 4 bases from J; bases unmatched to any gene: 6. This CDR3 spans 14 amino acids. CDR3 protein: CASSPGQGGTEAFF. The CDR3 bases are TGTGCCAGCAGTCCTGGACAGGGTGGCACTGAAGCTTTCTTT.